The rows below give T cell receptor beta chains drawn from one sample of a study of shared clonotypes between healthy human individuals. The protocol was immunoSEQ multiplex PCR, while the TCRdb copy is restricted to in-frame clones and leaves out a portion. The table lists about 2.4 million clones, approximately 93% of them singletons. Sequencing used naive CD4+ T cells from PBMCs. The receptors here all came from a man aged 18 to 35 in good health. Some clones in this sample may be carry-over from other donors' samples. Each CDR3 is given with its conserved first and last residue. D genes are given only for firm matches. Not all rows give a size; the values are once, few, many and, for expanded clones, a class.

CDR3nt,CDR3aa,j_gene,v_gene,d_gene,abundance
TGCGCCAGCAGCTTGGGACAGGCCCTCGGCAGGGAGCAGTACTTC,CASSLGQALGREQYF,TRBJ2-7,TRBV5-1,-,once
TGTGCCAGCAGCCCCGACGGGAGGAGCAATCAGCCCCAGCATTTT,CASSPDGRSNQPQHF,TRBJ1-5,TRBV9,-,-
TGTGCCAGCAGCACCCACCCAGCGGCGGCCCTAGCAGAGACCCAGTACTTC,CASSTHPAAALAETQYF,TRBJ2-5,TRBV9,-,-
TGTGCCAGCAGTGCGGGACCCGGAAACACCATATATTTT,CASSAGPGNTIYF,TRBJ1-3,TRBV6-1,-,-
TGTGCCAGCAGCTTAGATTTTTGGTTCAGCGGGAGCGGGGGCGAGCAGTACTTC,CASSLDFWFSGSGGEQYF,TRBJ2-7,TRBV7-2,TRBD2,-
TGTGCCAGCAGCTTAGAAGGGAGCACAGATACGCAGTATTTT,CASSLEGSTDTQYF,TRBJ2-3,TRBV7-2,-,-
TGTGCCAGCAGCCCCTGGGGGGACAGGGTGGAGACCCAGTACTTC,CASSPWGDRVETQYF,TRBJ2-5,TRBV9,TRBD1,-
TGCAGCGTTGGTAAGGGGACAGGGTATGAAGATACGCAGTATTTT,CSVGKGTGYEDTQYF,TRBJ2-3,TRBV29-1,TRBD1,-
TGTGCCACCAGCAGAGCGCAAGGCTTCGAGGGGGGCACCGGGGAGCTGTTTTTT,CATSRAQGFEGGTGELFF,TRBJ2-2,TRBV15,-,-
TGTGCCAGCAGCCCGACGACTAGCGGGAATTGGGCGGCGAATGAGCAGTTCTTC,CASSPTTSGNWAANEQFF,TRBJ2-1,TRBV11-2,TRBD2,-
TGTGCCAGCAGCTCGACTTCTGGGACTAGGAACAATGAGCAGTTCTTC,CASSSTSGTRNNEQFF,TRBJ2-1,TRBV7-2,TRBD2,once
TGTGCCAGCAGCTTAGTACCCACAGGGGAGCAGTACTTC,CASSLVPTGEQYF,TRBJ2-7,TRBV7-2,-,-
TGTGCCAGCAGCCGGGGGACTACCAGCGGAGCCTACGAGCAGTACTTC,CASSRGTTSGAYEQYF,TRBJ2-7,TRBV4-2,TRBD2,-
TGTGCCAGCAGCTTAGGTCCTGAAAATCAGCCCCAGCATTTT,CASSLGPENQPQHF,TRBJ1-5,TRBV7-2,-,-
TGCGCCAGCAGCTCGGACCCCGAGGGGAGCTATGGCTACACCTTC,CASSSDPEGSYGYTF,TRBJ1-2,TRBV5-1,-,once
TGCGCCAGCAGCTTGGGAGGACTAGCGGGAGGGCGCGAGCAGTACTTC,CASSLGGLAGGREQYF,TRBJ2-7,TRBV5-1,TRBD2,-
TGTGCCATCAGTCCCAGGACTAGCGGGAGGGAGGAGACCCAGTACTTC,CAISPRTSGREETQYF,TRBJ2-5,TRBV10-3,TRBD2,-
TGTGCCAGCTCACCATTCGGCGGGAGCGTGCAGTTCTTC,CASSPFGGSVQFF,TRBJ2-1,TRBV18,TRBD2,-
TGTGCCAGCAAGGTAGCGTTAAGCTCCTACGAGCAGTACTTC,CASKVALSSYEQYF,TRBJ2-7,TRBV2,-,once
TGTGCCAGCAGCCCGGACCTACGTAGGAACAATGAGCAGTTCTTC,CASSPDLRRNNEQFF,TRBJ2-1,TRBV27,-,-
TGCGCCAGCAGCCCTAACCTAGCCAAAAACATTCAGTACTTC,CASSPNLAKNIQYF,TRBJ2-4,TRBV5-1,-,-
TGTGCCATCAGTGCTCAACAGGGGACACTGTTTTTT,CAISAQQGTLFF,TRBJ1-4,TRBV10-3,TRBD1,-
TGTGCCAGCAGCCACAGGGACCCACTCCTGGGGGAGCAGTACTTC,CASSHRDPLLGEQYF,TRBJ2-7,TRBV21-1,-,-
TGCGCCAGCAGCTTGGTCCCCGGTTTAGGGGGGGTGAACACTGAAGCTTTCTTT,CASSLVPGLGGVNTEAFF,TRBJ1-1,TRBV5-1,-,-
TGCAGCGTTGTTCAGATAATGAACACTGAAGCTTTCTTT,CSVVQIMNTEAFF,TRBJ1-1,TRBV29-1,-,-
TGTGCCAGCAGTCAGACGCATGGGACAGGGGGCCAGCCCCAGCATTTT,CASSQTHGTGGQPQHF,TRBJ1-5,TRBV28,TRBD1,-
TGCGCCAGCGGGAAGGACAGGGGTTGGACCGGGGAGCTGTTTTTT,CASGKDRGWTGELFF,TRBJ2-2,TRBV5-1,TRBD1,-
TGTGCCAGCAGCTTCACTAGCGGGAGTCCCGGGGAGCTGTTTTTT,CASSFTSGSPGELFF,TRBJ2-2,TRBV7-3,TRBD2,-
TGTGCCAGCAGCCCGGTAGGGGGCTCTGGAAACACCATATATTTT,CASSPVGGSGNTIYF,TRBJ1-3,TRBV9,-,once
TGTGCCAGCAGCTTCTCCATTGACAGGGGAAACATTCAGTACTTC,CASSFSIDRGNIQYF,TRBJ2-4,TRBV7-9,TRBD1,-
TGTGCCAGCAGCTTACAACAGGGAAATACTGAAGCTTTCTTT,CASSLQQGNTEAFF,TRBJ1-1,TRBV7-6,-,once
TGTGCCAGCAGCTTGGCGGCAGATCAGCCCCAGCATTTT,CASSLAADQPQHF,TRBJ1-5,TRBV5-5,-,-
TGTGCCAGCAGCTCCCGACCCGGACAGGGAAGGACTGAAGCTTTCTTT,CASSSRPGQGRTEAFF,TRBJ1-1,TRBV7-9,TRBD1,-
TGTGCCAGCTCATCGTTGGGAAACTCTGGGGCCAACGTCCTGACTTTC,CASSSLGNSGANVLTF,TRBJ2-6,TRBV18,-,-
TGTGCCAGCAGTTTATCAGCGGGGGTGATTTCGCAGTATTTT,CASSLSAGVISQYF,TRBJ2-3,TRBV28,TRBD2,-
TGTGCCAGCAGCTTAGTCGGTGAGACCCAGTACTTC,CASSLVGETQYF,TRBJ2-5,TRBV7-2,-,-
TGTGCCAGCACCTCCCCCTATAGGGGGCACACTGAAGCTTTCTTT,CASTSPYRGHTEAFF,TRBJ1-1,TRBV28,TRBD1,once